This T cell receptor beta chain was sequenced in a study of blood T cell repertoires in COVID-19. Study background: Whether acute or convalescent, the COVID-19 samples came from the United States, Italy and Spain.

Germline V gives CDR1 MNHEY, CDR2 SVGAGI. This CDR3 has 11 amino acids. The V gene lost 8 bases and the J gene lost 8 bases, with 12 bases spanning the gap. Participants' own reports of clinical history determined their cohort assignment. The data were produced by immunoSEQ multiplex PCR, yet TCRdb's version contains in-frame clones alone and is incomplete. The sample lists tens of thousands of clones; more than 75% were seen once. This sequence originates from a woman aged 45-65 years with acute COVID-19. Sequenced input: PBMCs or T cells enriched from blood (not recorded which). V gene TRBV6-5 combines with J gene TRBJ1-2, with a weak D call TRBD1 (6 bases). The CDR3 nucleotides read TGTGCCAGCGGGACAAACGACGGCTACACCTTC. It yields the protein CASGTNDGYTF.